A single sample is the source of the 7 T cell receptor beta chains below, sequenced in a study of shared clonotypes between healthy human individuals. The repertoire was sequenced with immunoSEQ multiplex PCR; TCRdb's copy has only in-frame clones and lacks some. The table has some 1,600,000 clones, approximately 98% seen once; the top ten hold about 0.4%. The sample consisted of naive CD4+ T cells sorted from blood. Indicated subset: CD45RA+ positively selected. The receptors derive from a man aged 30 to 39 in good health.

The chain is built from TRBV6-5 and TRBJ2-7; 10 bases match TRBD1. This CDR3 is 15 amino acids long. CDR1 and CDR2 from the germline V gene are MNHEY and SVGAGI. V shed 4 bases and J 4 bases; nucleotides not matched to a gene: 7. The CDR3 DNA reads TGTGCCAGCAGTTTGACAGGGGGCTCGGCGTACGAGCAGTACTTC. Translation: CASSLTGGSAYEQYF.

Concerning this clone: The junction differs from germline at one of its ends, possibly a read error. The chain links TRBV7-7 to TRBJ2-2; 7 nucleotides match TRBD1. Germline-derived CDR1 and CDR2 are SSHAT and FNYEAQ (reference sequence). There are 13 residues in the CDR3. Written as DNA, the CDR3 is TGTGCTAGCAGCCCACAGGGGATCGGGGAGCTGTTTTTT. Its translation is CASSPQGIGELFF.

The gene calls are TRBV9 and TRBJ2-1; 8 bases are shared with TRBD2. J gave up 9 bases and V 7 bases, and 12 bases lay outside the gene matches. Germline CDR1 is SGDLS and CDR2 is YYNGEE. This CDR3 has 14 residues. The CDR3, as DNA: TGTGCCAGCTCCCCCAGCGGGAGATTAGTTGAGCAGTTCTTC. It codes for CASSPSGRLVEQFF. The variable domain in full, with the rest retrieved from reference TRBV9 and TRBJ2-1, is DSGVTQTPKHLITATGQRVTLRCSPRSGDLSVYWYQQSLDQGLQFLIQYYNGEERAKGNILERFSAQQFPDLHSELNLSSLELGDSALYFCASSPSGRLVEQFFGPGTRLTVL.

The chain is built from TRBV9 and TRBJ2-3, with TRBD1 matching over 8 bases. Germline CDR1 SGDLS, CDR2 YYNGEE. J gave up 0 bases and V 5 bases, and 11 bases lay outside the gene matches. The CDR3 length is 17 residues. The CDR3, as DNA: TGTGCCAGCAGTGAATCAACAGGGGGTGCGAGCACAGATACGCAGTATTTT. It codes for CASSESTGGASTDTQYF.

The chain is built from TRBV4-1 and TRBJ2-2, with 9 positions matching TRBD1. The CDR3 consists of 18 residues. With 0 bases clipped from V and 2 bases from J, the junction kept 7 bases outside the gene matches. The germline V gene encodes CDR1 MGHRA and CDR2 YSYEKL. CDR3 sequence (DNA): TGCGCCAGCAGCCAAGACAGGACAGGGGCCCGTAACACCGGGGAGCTGTTTTTT. It is translated as CASSQDRTGARNTGELFF.

The rearrangement uses TRBV28 and TRBJ1-5; unclear D gene. This CDR3 comprises 17 residues. Per germline, CDR1 MDHEN and CDR2 SYDVKM. Deletions cut 3 bases from V and 1 base from J, with 16 bases between. CDR3 loop: CASSFFFTAGSNQPQHF. CDR3 bases: TGTGCCAGCAGTTTCTTCTTTACGGCGGGAAGCAATCAGCCCCAGCATTTT.

A word on this clone: Within the sample, other DNA sequences also encode this same CDR3. The V call is TRBV29-1, the J call TRBJ1-3; possible D gene TRBD1, 5 bases. Germline V lookup: CDR1 SQVTM, CDR2 ANQGSEA. The CDR3 is made up of 11 amino acids. The germline V and J ends were trimmed by 5 bases and 4 bases, with 6 bases remaining between them. CDR3 in DNA: TGCAGCGTTCGGACAGGAAACACCATATATTTT. Translation: CSVRTGNTIYF.